The entry that follows covers one T cell receptor beta chain sequence. The entry originates in a study of shared clonotypes between healthy human individuals. From CD4+ cells came CD45RA+ naive and CD45RA-negative memory subsets. The V end was cut by 4 bases, the J end by 0 bases, with 12 bases between. The CDR3 contains 15 residues. Germline lookup yields CDR1 MNHNS and CDR2 SASEGT. Clones were read by immunoSEQ multiplex PCR, and TCRdb kept only the in-frame ones, dropping some. In the table there are over 950,000 clones, roughly 77% of which are singletons. The receptor was derived from a man in his late teens or twenties in good health. Some clones in this sample may be carry-over from other donors' samples. V is TRBV6-1 and J is TRBJ1-1, with D uncertain. The sequenced sample consisted of memory CD4+ T cells from PBMCs. The subset is: CD45RA-negative fraction. The CDR3 sequence: CASSGNSAVNTEAFF. As DNA, the CDR3 is TGTGCCAGCAGTGGGAACTCCGCAGTGAACACTGAAGCTTTCTTT.